This T cell receptor (beta chain) derives from a study of blood T cell repertoires in COVID-19 (dated by TCRdb to the early 2020s). Regarding the research as a whole: The collaborator samples originated in the United States, Italy and Spain and spanned the acute and convalescent phases of COVID-19. The prospective study material was composed of cDNA or gDNA derived from T cells, B-cell-depleted T cells, or PBMCs. Subjects who had been exposed to COVID-19, were actively infected with it, or had recovered from it provided the deeply sampled blood TCRbeta repertoires that made up the dataset. The repertoires were released in a freely available public database intended as a resource for research on the immune response to SARS-CoV-2. The samples were drawn from two sources: the first 160 participants of the ongoing ImmuneRACE study, and 1,254 subjects contributed by 6 global collaborators. Sample metadata almost always included a de-identified subject ID, COVID-19 status, age in years and sex. HLA class I and class II types, where available, came from metadata supplied by the sample provider rather than from assay-based typing. General conclusions and limits of the study: The quantity of clinical and demographic metadata differed by source and by participant and was supplied without curation.

TCRbeta CDR3 regions were amplified from genomic DNA using the immunoSEQ Assay, a bias-controlled multiplex PCR. Concerning the study's data processing: The number of nucleated cells in each sample was estimated from the amplification of reference gene primers within the assay. Sequence reads were collapsed and filtered to measure the absolute abundance of every unique TCRbeta CDR3 rearrangement. For each sample, productive Simpson clonality was calculated by taking the square root of Simpson's diversity index across productive rearrangements. TCRdb carries this immuneACCESS record with in-frame sequences only. Its versions omit some clonotypes, under half of them owing to an unresolved V gene in the studies checked, with the rest unexplained. D and trimming were read from the DNA, whereas the V and J calls and clone size are those reported in that table. For this sample there are tens of thousands of clones; about four fifths appear just once. The ten largest clones represent around 7.2% of the sample.

In its sample, this clone was seen a few times. There is no known antigen for this receptor. Per-base qualities were not stored, and no clone one base away is much larger. V sheds 7 bases and J sheds 6 bases, leaving 10 bases between their ends. For CDR1 and CDR2, the germline V gene lists MNHEY and SVGAGI. The CDR3 has 12 amino acids, counting the end cysteine and phenylalanine. Only CDR3 DNA remains: 36 bases, in frame from the first base. Each collaborating institution followed its own protocols to collect whole blood in K2EDTA tubes. Collaborator samples were shipped for TCRbeta analysis as frozen whole blood, isolated PBMCs, or DNA extracted from either sample type.

This receptor was obtained from a middle-aged man with active or convalescent COVID-19. Material: peripheral blood. The sequence joins TRBV6-5 to TRBJ1-5; a tentative D match to TRBD1 spans 5 bases. The bases are TGTGCCAGCAAGGGGCCCGGTCAGCCCCAGCATTTT. This yields the protein CASKGPGQPQHF.